This entry describes one T cell receptor beta chain. Its antigen is not known. This specimen belongs to a study of CD8 T cells in ankylosing spondylitis. Study-wide results and caveats: Disease-linked clones displayed a CD8+ phenotype and appeared relatively rarely in peripheral blood. What appeared characteristic of ankylosing spondylitis blood was a TCR beta motif of seven to nine highly homologous variants. Reported data indicate significant enrichment of disease-linked clones within matched ankylosing spondylitis synovial fluid.

As the method for making TCR beta libraries, quantitative 5'-RACE with molecular barcodes was used. TCRdb called the 5' RACE reads again in MiXCR, with one record for every CDR3 protein. The repertoire holds around 490,000 distinct CDR3 sequences, 5.3% seen once, with around 3.4% in the top ten. Sequencing was carried out using blood, either unsorted or a sorted T cell fraction (not recorded which). The TCR was taken from a male donor with ankylosing spondylitis.

CDR3 DNA: TGCGCCAGCAGCCAAGTGATTGCCTACGAGCAGTACTTC. Protein product: CASSQVIAYEQYF. The chain links TRBV4-1 to TRBJ2-7; D unclear. The CDR3 runs to 13 residues. Germline CDR1 and CDR2: MGHRA and YSYEKL. Between the trimmed V and J ends, which lost 1 base and 2 bases, there was a span of 6 bases.